This T cell receptor (beta chain) was sequenced for a study of long-term antiretroviral therapy in people with HIV (dated by TCRdb to 2021 to 2024). With regard to the full study: The earliest samples were collected about a decade before the 2015 WHO recommendation for immediate ART, when ART was typically delayed until CD4 counts fell. This retrospective serial study examined whether starting ART and sustained HIV suppression were associated with changes in the composition and diversity of the TRB repertoire in peripheral blood. From over 25 adults with confirmed HIV infection, the cohort provided under 200 cryopreserved PBMC samples, gathered serially across a mean of around 6 years (range 1-12). Among the 30 to 35 participants with HIV, eleven were female. No cross-contamination during QIAcube processing was shown when test extractions of a monoclonal T-cell line were performed alongside over 25 polyclonal samples.

The V end loses 2 bases and the J end loses 5 bases, and a stretch of 13 bases separates them. The CDR3 sequence holds 14 residues, the cysteine and phenylalanine included. Only the CDR3 DNA stays, 42 bases, in frame from base 1. CDR1 LNHDA and CDR2 SQIVND were looked up in the germline V gene (reference sequence). The immunoSEQ hsTCRB v3.0 assay was used at survey level resolution for TRB variable region sequencing. TRB sequencing targeted a depth of roughly 40,000-55,000 T-cell genomes per sample. Pooled TRB libraries were sequenced on an Illumina MiSeq with a v3 150-cycle kit. As for the original processing: Repertoire analysis ran in R within a reproducible Nextflow workflow covering QC, data transformation and analysis. LymphoSeq2, an R package for exploring AIRR-Seq data, was used to implement the custom analyses. A few samples that produced fewer than 5000 total TRB sequences were removed, so 180 or so HIV repertoires were analyzed. Of the approximately 190 retained HIV repertoires, approximately 60 were collected before and more than 120 after ART initiation. Repertoires were downsampled to 5000 TRB nucleotide sequences, and summary statistics were averaged over 100 downsampling iterations. The analysis kept only TRB sequences whose CDR3 regions were at least seven amino acids long. Two measures captured diversity: a Shannon entropy-derived clonality score and the Gini coefficient. In the repertoire networks, any two of the top 5000 CDR3 amino acid sequences were connected whenever the two sequences differed by an edit distance of one. Antigen specificity groups and MHC restriction were predicted for TRB CDR3 amino acid sequences with GLIPH2. To flag known CMV, EBV, HIV or tissue antigen associations, CDR3 amino acid sequences were matched against VDJdb and McPAS-TCR. Pre-ART, post-ART and control groups were compared with Wilcoxon signed-rank tests and Holm-Bonferroni correction. The source is immuneACCESS, and TCRdb retained only in-frame sequences with V and J called. Part of the clones is not carried over; for the studies checked, unresolved V genes explain less than half of this, and the remainder is unexplained. V and J calls and clone size are given by that table; D and trimming were obtained from the DNA. The sample table records roughly 50,000 clones; about 81% of these occur just once. The ten largest account for 2.5% to 3.5% of the sample.

General conclusions and limits of the study: The samples span the years 2004 to 2017, and the ART regimens used may be less effective than current regimens. Compared with controls, HIV repertoires had narrower CDR3 length ranges, and the network structure pointed to an antigen-experienced repertoire that shifted only slightly toward naive after ART. Unsorted PBMC were profiled instead of sorted CD4+ and CD8+ T cells because pre-ART samples had limited cell numbers. A significant increase in TRB diversity was found to be associated with ART initiation, although TRB diversity was observed to remain significantly below that of transplant donor controls even after long-term ART. Limited PBMC availability meant only the TCR beta chain was sequenced, without alpha chain pairing. The repertoire was dominated across all time points by expanded TRB clones identified before ART initiation, although this dominance was seen to fluctuate and to decrease in many PLHIV after ART. No data were available on ART adherence, viral resistance or therapy changes, limiting inferences about post-ART repertoire changes.

Participants were included only if at least one PBMC sample before ART initiation and at least two post-ART samples were available. Every participant with HIV received treatment in the United States of America. Before DNA extraction, cryopreserved samples of about 1-11 million PBMC were thawed and then washed. At the time of the earliest PBMC sample, participants with HIV were aged between roughly 20 and 54 years. PBMC samples from each participant spanned 1-4 timepoints before ART initiation and 2-8 timepoints after ART initiation, with a median of 7 samples. Serial HIV viral load, CD4+ T-cell count, ART history and demographic data were obtained for every participant. Genomic DNA was extracted from unsorted PBMC with a Qiagen kit on a QIAcube, with processing performed in batches of 12 samples. Note on this clone: No cognate antigen has been identified for it. Nothing much larger sits one base from this clone, and base qualities are not available.

The chain couples TRBV19 to TRBJ2-7; the D gene is tentatively TRBD1 or TRBD2, each matching 5 bases. Sequencing was performed on unsorted PBMCs, taken 0.8 years after starting antiretroviral therapy. The receptor's source is a woman between 18 and 30 years old with HIV. The CDR3 region: CASSIRSVGHEQYF. The DNA sequence follows: TGTGCCAGTAGTATAAGGTCAGTGGGACACGAGCAGTACTTC.